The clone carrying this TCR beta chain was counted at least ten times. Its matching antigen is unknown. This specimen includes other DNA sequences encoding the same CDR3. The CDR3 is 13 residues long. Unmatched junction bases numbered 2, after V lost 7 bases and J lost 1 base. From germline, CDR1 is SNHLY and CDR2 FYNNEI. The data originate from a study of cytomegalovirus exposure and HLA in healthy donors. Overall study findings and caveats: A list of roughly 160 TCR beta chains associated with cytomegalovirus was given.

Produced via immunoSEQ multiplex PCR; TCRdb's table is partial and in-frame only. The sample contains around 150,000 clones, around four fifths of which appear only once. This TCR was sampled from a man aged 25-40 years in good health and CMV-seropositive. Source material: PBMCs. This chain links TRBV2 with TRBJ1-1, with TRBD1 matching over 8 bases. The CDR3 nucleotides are TGTGCCAGCACCGGACAGGGGAACACTGAAGCTTTCTTT. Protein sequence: CASTGQGNTEAFF.